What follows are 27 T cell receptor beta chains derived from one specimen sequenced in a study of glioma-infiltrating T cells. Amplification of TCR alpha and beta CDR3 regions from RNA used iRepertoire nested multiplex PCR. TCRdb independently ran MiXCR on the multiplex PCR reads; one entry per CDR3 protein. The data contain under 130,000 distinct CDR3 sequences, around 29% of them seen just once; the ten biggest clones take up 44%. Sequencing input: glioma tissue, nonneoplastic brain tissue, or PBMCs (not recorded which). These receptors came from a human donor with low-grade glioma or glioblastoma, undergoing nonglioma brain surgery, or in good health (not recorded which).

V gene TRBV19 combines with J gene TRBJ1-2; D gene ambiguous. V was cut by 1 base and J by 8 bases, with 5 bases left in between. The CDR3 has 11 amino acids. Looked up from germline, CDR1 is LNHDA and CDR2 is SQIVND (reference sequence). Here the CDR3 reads CASSIGTGYTF. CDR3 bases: TGTGCCAGTAGTATAGGTACCGGCTACACCTTC.

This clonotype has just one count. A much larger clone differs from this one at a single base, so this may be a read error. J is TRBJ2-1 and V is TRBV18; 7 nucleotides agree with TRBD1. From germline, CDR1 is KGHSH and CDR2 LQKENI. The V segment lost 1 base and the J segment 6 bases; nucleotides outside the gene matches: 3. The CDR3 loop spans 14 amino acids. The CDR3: CASSPHAGGNEQFF. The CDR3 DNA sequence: TGTGCCAGCTCACCACACGCAGGGGGCAATGAGCAGTTCTTC.

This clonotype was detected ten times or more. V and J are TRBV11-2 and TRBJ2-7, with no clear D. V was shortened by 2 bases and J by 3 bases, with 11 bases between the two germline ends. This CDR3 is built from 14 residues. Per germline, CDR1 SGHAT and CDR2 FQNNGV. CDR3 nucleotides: TGTGCCAGCAGCTTATCGGCTCTTGTCTACGAGCAGTACTTC. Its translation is CASSLSALVYEQYF.

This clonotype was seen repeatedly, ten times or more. DNA of the CDR3: TGTGCCAGCACTCCCGACCGATTGAACACTGAAGCTTTCTTT. It codes for CASTPDRLNTEAFF. The gene calls are TRBV27 and TRBJ1-1; D is unresolved. There are 14 residues in the CDR3. With 7 bases removed from V and 0 bases from J, the gap between germline ends came to 12 bases. CDR1 and CDR2 (germline): MNHEY, SMNVEV (reference sequence).

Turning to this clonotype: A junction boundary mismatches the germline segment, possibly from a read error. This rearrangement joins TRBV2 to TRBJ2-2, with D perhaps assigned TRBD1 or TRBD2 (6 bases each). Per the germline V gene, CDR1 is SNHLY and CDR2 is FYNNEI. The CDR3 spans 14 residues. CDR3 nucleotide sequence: TGTGTCTCGCGTGGGGGGCGAAGCACCGGGGAGCTGTCTTTT. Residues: CVSRGGRSTGELSF. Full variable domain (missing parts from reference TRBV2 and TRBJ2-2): EPEVTQTPSHQVTQMGQEVILRCVPISNHLYFYWYRQILGQKVEFLVSFYNNEISEKSEIFDDQFSVERPDGSNFTLKIRSTKLEDSAMYFCVSRGGRSTGELSFGEGSRLTVL.

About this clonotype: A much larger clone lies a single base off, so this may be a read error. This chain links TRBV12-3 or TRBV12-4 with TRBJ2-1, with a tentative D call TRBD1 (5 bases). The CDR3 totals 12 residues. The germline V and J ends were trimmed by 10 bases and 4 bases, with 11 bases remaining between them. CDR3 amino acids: CANGQGYNEQFF. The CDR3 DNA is TGTGCCAACGGCCAGGGTTACAATGAGCAGTTCTTC.

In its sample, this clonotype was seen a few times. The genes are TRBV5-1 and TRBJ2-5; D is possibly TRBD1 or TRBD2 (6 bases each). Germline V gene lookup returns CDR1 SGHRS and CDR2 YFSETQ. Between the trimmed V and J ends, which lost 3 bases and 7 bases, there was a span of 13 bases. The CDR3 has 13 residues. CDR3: CASSSGARGTQYF. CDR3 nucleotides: TGCGCCAGCAGCTCGGGGGCCCGCGGGACCCAGTACTTC.

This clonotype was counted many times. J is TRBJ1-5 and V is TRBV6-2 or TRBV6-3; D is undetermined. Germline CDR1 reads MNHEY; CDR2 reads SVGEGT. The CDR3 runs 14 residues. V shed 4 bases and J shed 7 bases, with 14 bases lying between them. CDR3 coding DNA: TGTGCCAGCAGTTGGTTTCGGGGAAACCAGCCCCAGCATTTT. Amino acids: CASSWFRGNQPQHF.

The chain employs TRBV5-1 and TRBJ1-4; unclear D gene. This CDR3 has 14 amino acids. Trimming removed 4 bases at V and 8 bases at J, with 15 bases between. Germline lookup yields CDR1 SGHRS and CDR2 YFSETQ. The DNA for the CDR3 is TGCGCCAGCAGCCTCGGACGGATGGAGGAAAAACTGTTTTTT. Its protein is CASSLGRMEEKLFF.

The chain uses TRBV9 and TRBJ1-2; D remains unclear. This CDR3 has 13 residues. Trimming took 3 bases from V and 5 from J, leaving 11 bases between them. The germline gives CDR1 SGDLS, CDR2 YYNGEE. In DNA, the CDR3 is TGTGCCAGCAGCGCATATCAGGATTATGGCTACACCTTC. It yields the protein CASSAYQDYGYTF.

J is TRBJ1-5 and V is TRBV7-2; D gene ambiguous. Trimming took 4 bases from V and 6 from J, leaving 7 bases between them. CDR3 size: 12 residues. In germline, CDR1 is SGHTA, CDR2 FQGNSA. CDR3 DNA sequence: TGTGCCAGCAGCTCAACCGGTCAGCCCCAGCATTTT. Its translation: CASSSTGQPQHF.

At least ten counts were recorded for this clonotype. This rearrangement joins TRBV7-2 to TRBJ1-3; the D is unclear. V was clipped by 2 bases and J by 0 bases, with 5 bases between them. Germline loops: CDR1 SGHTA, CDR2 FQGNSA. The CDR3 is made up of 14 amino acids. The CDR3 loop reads CASSLQVSGNTIYF. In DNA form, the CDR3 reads TGTGCCAGCAGCTTACAGGTCTCTGGAAACACCATATATTTT.

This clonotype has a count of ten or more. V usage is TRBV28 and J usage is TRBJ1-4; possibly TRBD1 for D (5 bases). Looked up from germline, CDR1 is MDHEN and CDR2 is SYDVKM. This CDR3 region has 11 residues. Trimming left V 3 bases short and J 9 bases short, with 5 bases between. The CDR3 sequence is CASSLGQKLFF. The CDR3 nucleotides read TGTGCCAGCAGTTTGGGACAAAAACTGTTTTTT.

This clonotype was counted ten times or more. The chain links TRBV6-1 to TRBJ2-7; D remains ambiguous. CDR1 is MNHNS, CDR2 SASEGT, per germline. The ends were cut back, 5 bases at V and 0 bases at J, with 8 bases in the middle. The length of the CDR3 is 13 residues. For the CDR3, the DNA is TGTGCCAGCAGTTGGAGTAACTCCTACGAGCAGTACTTC. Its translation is CASSWSNSYEQYF.

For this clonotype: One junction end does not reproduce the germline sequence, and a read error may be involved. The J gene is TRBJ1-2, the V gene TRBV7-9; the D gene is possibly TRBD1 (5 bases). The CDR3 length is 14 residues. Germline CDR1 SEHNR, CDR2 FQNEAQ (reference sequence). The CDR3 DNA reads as TGTGCCAGTGAGGGGCCTGCCAGGGATGATGGCTGCACCTTC. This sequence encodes CASEGPARDDGCTF. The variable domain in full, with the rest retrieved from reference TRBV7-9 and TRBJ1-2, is DTGVSQNPRHKITKRGQNVTFRCDPISEHNRLYWYRQTLGQGPEFLTYFQNEAQLEKSRLLSDRFSAERPKGSFSTLEIQRTEQGDSAMYLCASEGPARDDGCTFGSGTRLTVV.

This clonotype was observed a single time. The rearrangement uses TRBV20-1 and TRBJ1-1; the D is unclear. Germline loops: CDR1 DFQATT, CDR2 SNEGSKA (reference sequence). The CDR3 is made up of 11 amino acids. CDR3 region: CISNAGTEAFF. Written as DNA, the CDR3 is TGCATATCTAACGCCGGAACTGAAGCTTTCTTT.

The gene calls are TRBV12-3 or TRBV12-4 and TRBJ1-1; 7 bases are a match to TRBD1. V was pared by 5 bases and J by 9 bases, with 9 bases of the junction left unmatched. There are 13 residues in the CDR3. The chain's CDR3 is CASSHTGTEKAFF. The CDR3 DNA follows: TGTGCCAGCAGTCATACCGGGACAGAGAAAGCTTTCTTT.

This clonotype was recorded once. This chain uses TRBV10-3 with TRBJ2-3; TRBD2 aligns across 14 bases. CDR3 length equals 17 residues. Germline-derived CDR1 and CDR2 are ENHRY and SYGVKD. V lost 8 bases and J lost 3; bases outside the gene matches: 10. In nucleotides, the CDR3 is TGTGCCATCCATCCGGGACTAGCGGGGGTACCGACAGATACGCAGTATTTT. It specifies CAIHPGLAGVPTDTQYF.

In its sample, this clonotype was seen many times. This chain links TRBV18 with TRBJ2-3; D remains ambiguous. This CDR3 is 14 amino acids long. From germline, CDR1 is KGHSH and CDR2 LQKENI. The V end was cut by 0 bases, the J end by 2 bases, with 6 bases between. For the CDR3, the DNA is TGTGCCAGCTCACCACCGTCGCCCACAGATACGCAGTATTTT. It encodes CASSPPSPTDTQYF.

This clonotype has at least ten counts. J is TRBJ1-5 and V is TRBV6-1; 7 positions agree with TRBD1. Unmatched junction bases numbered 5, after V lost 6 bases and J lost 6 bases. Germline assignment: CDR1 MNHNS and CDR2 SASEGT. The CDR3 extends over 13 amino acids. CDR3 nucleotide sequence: TGTGCCAGCAGCAACAGGGGCGGTCAGCCCCAGCATTTT. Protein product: CASSNRGGQPQHF.

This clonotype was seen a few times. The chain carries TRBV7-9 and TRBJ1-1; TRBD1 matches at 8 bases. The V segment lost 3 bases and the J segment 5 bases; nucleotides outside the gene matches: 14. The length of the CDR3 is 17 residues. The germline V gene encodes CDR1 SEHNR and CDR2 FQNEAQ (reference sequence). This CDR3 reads CASSLDLGRTGMTEAFF. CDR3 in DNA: TGTGCCAGCAGCTTGGATTTAGGTAGGACAGGGATGACTGAAGCTTTCTTT.

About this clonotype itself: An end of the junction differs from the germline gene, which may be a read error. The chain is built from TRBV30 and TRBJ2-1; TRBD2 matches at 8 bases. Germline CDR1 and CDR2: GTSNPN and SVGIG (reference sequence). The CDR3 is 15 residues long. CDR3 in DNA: TGTGCCTGTAGTGTTGGTCGGGGGGGCTACAATGAGCAGTTCTTC. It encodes CACSVGRGGYNEQFF. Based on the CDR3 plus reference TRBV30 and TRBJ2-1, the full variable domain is SQTIHQWPATLVQPVGSPLSLECTVEGTSNPNLYWYRQAAGRGLQLLFYSVGIGQISSEVPQNLSASRPQDRQFILSSKKLLLSDSGFYLCACSVGRGGYNEQFFGPGTRLTVL.

The CDR3 nucleotides are TGTGCCAGCAGCCCGGGACTAGCGGGCCCCTACAATGAGCAGTTCTTC. Translated: CASSPGLAGPYNEQFF. The chain combines TRBV12-3 or TRBV12-4 with TRBJ2-1; 12 bases are a match to TRBD2. The V segment lost 6 bases and the J segment 2 bases; nucleotides outside the gene matches: 5. CDR3 length: 16 amino acids.

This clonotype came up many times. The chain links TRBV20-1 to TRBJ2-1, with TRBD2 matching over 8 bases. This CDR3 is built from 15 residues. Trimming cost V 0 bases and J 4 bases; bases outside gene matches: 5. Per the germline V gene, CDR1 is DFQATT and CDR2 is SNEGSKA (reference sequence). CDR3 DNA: TGCAGTGCTAGAGAGGCTAGCGGGCCGTACAATGAGCAGTTCTTC. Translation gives CSAREASGPYNEQFF.

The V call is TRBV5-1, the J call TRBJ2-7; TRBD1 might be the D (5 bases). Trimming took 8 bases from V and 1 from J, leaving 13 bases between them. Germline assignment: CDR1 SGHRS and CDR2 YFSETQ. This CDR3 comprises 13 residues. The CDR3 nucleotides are TGCGCCAGTTCAGGGCTCGCGTCCTACGAGCAGTACTTC. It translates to CASSGLASYEQYF. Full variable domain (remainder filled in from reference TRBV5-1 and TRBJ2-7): KAGVTQTPRYLIKTRGQQVTLSCSPISGHRSVSWYQQTPGQGLQFLFEYFSETQRNKGNFPGRFSGRQFSNSRSEMNVSTLELGDSALYLCASSGLASYEQYFGPGTRLTVT.

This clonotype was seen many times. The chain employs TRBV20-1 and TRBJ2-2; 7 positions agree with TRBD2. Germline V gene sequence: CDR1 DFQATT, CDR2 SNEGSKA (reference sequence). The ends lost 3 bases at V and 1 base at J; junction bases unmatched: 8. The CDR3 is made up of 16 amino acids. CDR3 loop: CSASDRLAVNTGELFF. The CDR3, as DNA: TGCAGTGCTAGTGACCGGCTAGCGGTGAACACCGGGGAGCTGTTTTTT.

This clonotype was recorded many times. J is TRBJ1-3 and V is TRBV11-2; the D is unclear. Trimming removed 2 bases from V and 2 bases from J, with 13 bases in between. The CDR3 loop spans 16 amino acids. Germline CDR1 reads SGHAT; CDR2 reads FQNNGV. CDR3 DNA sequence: TGTGCCAGCAGCTTACGTCCGGGTAAAACTGGAAACACCATATATTTT. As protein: CASSLRPGKTGNTIYF.